This is a list of T cell receptor beta chains from one sample in a study of blood T cells in healthy people across ages. TCRdb re-called the 5' RACE reads through MiXCR, storing one row per CDR3 protein. Among over 1,500,000 distinct CDR3 sequences, about 50% were seen once, and the ten largest hold 2.1%. The specimen was blood. The receptors come from a woman aged 40 to 49 in good health. The CDR3 runs from the conserved cysteine through the conserved F or W. The D gene is left open where the match is weak. The listing skips clone size in some rows; elsewhere it reads once, few, many or a size class.

CATSARDRYEQYF | TGTGCCACCAGTGCTCGGGACAGATACGAGCAGTACTTC | NA | TRBV24-1 | TRBD1 | 13 | TRBJ2-7
CASSMWSGKADTQYF | TGTGCCAGTAGTATGTGGTCAGGGAAAGCAGATACGCAGTATTTT | NA | TRBV19 | NA | 15 | TRBJ2-3
CARSNSPDRAAYEQYF | TGTGCCAGAAGTAACTCGCCGGACAGGGCCGCCTACGAGCAGTACTTC | NA | TRBV6-5 | TRBD1 | 16 | TRBJ2-7
CASSLDGTSVFADTQYF | TGCGCCAGCAGCTTGGATGGGACTAGCGTTTTTGCAGATACGCAGTATTTT | NA | TRBV5-1 | TRBD2 | 17 | TRBJ2-3
CASSLATGLNGYGYTF | TGTGCCAGCAGCTTAGCTACAGGGTTAAACGGCTATGGCTACACCTTC | NA | TRBV7-8 | NA | 16 | TRBJ1-2
CASSQFWETQYF | TGTGCCAGCAGCCAATTTTGGGAGACCCAGTACTTC | few | TRBV14 | NA | 12 | TRBJ2-5
CASSFRLGEGIRPGETQYF | TGTGCCAGCAGTTTCAGGCTAGGAGAAGGAATCCGTCCGGGAGAGACCCAGTACTTC | NA | TRBV12-3/TRBV12-4 | NA | 19 | TRBJ2-5
CASSASVTNEQFF | TGTGCCAGCAGCGCCTCAGTGACGAATGAGCAGTTCTTC | NA | TRBV9 | NA | 13 | TRBJ2-1
CASSLGGHLAKNVQYF | TGTGCCAGCAGCTTAGGGGGACACTTAGCCAAAAACGTTCAGTACTTC | once | TRBV5-6 | NA | 16 | TRBJ2-4
CSALSGESSYNEQYF | TGCAGTGCTCTTAGCGGGGAGAGCTCCTACAATGAGCAGTACTTC | NA | TRBV20-1 | TRBD2 | 15 | TRBJ2-7
CAISKGLTETQYF | TGTGCCATCAGTAAGGGACTAACAGAGACCCAGTACTTC | few | TRBV10-3 | TRBD2 | 13 | TRBJ2-5
CASSLVARGSGAGWIQETQYF | TGTGCCAGCAGCTTAGTGGCGAGGGGTAGCGGGGCTGGGTGGATCCAAGAGACCCAGTACTTC | few | TRBV11-2 | TRBD2 | 21 | TRBJ2-5
CSAPGAGETDTQYF | TGCAGTGCTCCTGGAGCGGGGGAGACAGATACGCAGTATTTT | NA | TRBV20-1 | TRBD2 | 14 | TRBJ2-3
CASSEPKARSRTANTGELFF | TGTGCCAGCAGCGAGCCCAAAGCGAGATCCAGGACCGCGAACACCGGGGAGCTGTTTTTT | NA | TRBV28 | NA | 20 | TRBJ2-2
CASTGGLAGLQETQYF | TGTGCCAGCACCGGTGGACTAGCGGGGCTCCAAGAGACCCAGTACTTC | few | TRBV28 | TRBD2 | 16 | TRBJ2-5
CATSDLRGGPQYF | TGTGCCACCAGTGATTTGCGGGGGGGCCCCCAGTATTTT | NA | TRBV24-1 | TRBD2 | 13 | TRBJ2-3
CASSYSKRGGYDEQFF | TGTGCCAGCAGTTACTCGAAGCGGGGGGGTTACGATGAGCAGTTCTTC | NA | TRBV6-6 | TRBD2 | 16 | TRBJ2-1
CASSFDKSNTDTQYF | TGTGCCAGCAGCTTTGACAAGTCCAACACAGATACGCAGTATTTT | NA | TRBV7-9 | NA | 15 | TRBJ2-3
CASSQVLGGREKLFF | TGCGCCAGCAGCCAAGTACTGGGAGGACGTGAAAAACTGTTTTTT | once | TRBV4-3 | NA | 15 | TRBJ1-4
CASCRVDTQYF | TGTGCCAGCTGCAGGGTAGATACGCAGTATTTT | NA | TRBV28 | NA | 11 | TRBJ2-3
CASARVGYGYTF | TGCGCCAGCGCAAGGGTTGGCTATGGCTACACCTTC | NA | TRBV4-1 | NA | 12 | TRBJ1-2
CASSLERDTGELFF | TGTGCCAGCAGCTTAGAAAGAGACACCGGGGAGCTGTTTTTT | NA | TRBV7-6 | NA | 14 | TRBJ2-2
CASSDPGRGDEQYF | TGTGCCAGCAGTGACCCCGGCAGGGGTGATGAGCAGTACTTC | NA | TRBV6-1 | NA | 14 | TRBJ2-7
CASSEAGTRVGTQYF | TGTGCCAGCAGTGAAGCGGGGACTAGGGTTGGGACCCAGTACTTC | NA | TRBV2 | TRBD2 | 15 | TRBJ2-5
CASRGVGKNIQYF | TGTGCCAGTCGAGGTGTGGGCAAAAACATTCAGTACTTC | NA | TRBV25-1 | NA | 13 | TRBJ2-4
CASSSPSGSQYF | TGTGCCAGCAGCTCGCCGTCCGGCTCGCAGTACTTC | few | TRBV7-2 | NA | 12 | TRBJ2-4
CASSLGGYQDIQYF | TGCGCCAGCAGCTTGGGGGGTTACCAGGACATTCAGTACTTC | NA | TRBV5-1 | NA | 14 | TRBJ2-4
CASTSNGPGYNEQFF | TGTGCCAGCACCTCTAATGGGCCGGGTTACAATGAGCAGTTCTTC | once | TRBV27 | NA | 15 | TRBJ2-1
CASRRLVGLTDTQYF | TGTGCCAGCAGGAGGCTCGTCGGACTCACAGATACGCAGTATTTT | NA | TRBV13 | NA | 15 | TRBJ2-3
CASSWGLAGGSYNEQYF | TGTGCCAGCAGCTGGGGACTCGCCGGGGGGTCCTACAATGAGCAGTACTTC | NA | TRBV6-2/TRBV6-3 | TRBD2 | 17 | TRBJ2-7
CASRFPFPGSDTQYF | TGTGCCAGCAGGTTCCCCTTTCCGGGGTCGGATACGCAGTATTTT | NA | TRBV28 | NA | 15 | TRBJ2-3
CASSPPRRTSGGEQFF | TGTGCCAGCAGCCCCCCTAGGCGGACTAGCGGGGGAGAGCAGTTCTTC | NA | TRBV9 | TRBD2 | 16 | TRBJ2-1
CASSSRVGAVQETRYF | TGTGCCAGCAGCTCCCGGGTAGGGGCGGTCCAAGAGACCCGGTACTTC | once | TRBV7-2 | NA | 16 | TRBJ2-5
CASSYPRGPPGEQFF | TGTGCCAGCAGCTACCCCCGAGGGCCGCCTGGTGAGCAGTTCTTC | few | TRBV5-6 | NA | 15 | TRBJ2-1
CASSLWSAGQFF | TGTGCCAGCAGCTTATGGTCGGCAGGGCAGTTCTTC | NA | TRBV7-2 | NA | 12 | TRBJ2-1
CASSVSGGTYGEQFF | TGTGCCAGCAGCGTTAGCGGGGGGACTTACGGTGAGCAGTTCTTC | few | TRBV9 | TRBD2 | 15 | TRBJ2-1
CASCRTGGETQYF | TGCGCCAGCTGCCGCACCGGTGGAGAGACCCAGTACTTC | few | TRBV5-1 | NA | 13 | TRBJ2-5
CASSYRPSPTPEQYF | TGTGCCAGCAGTTACCGTCCGAGTCCTACCCCCGAGCAGTACTTC | NA | TRBV6-2/TRBV6-3 | NA | 15 | TRBJ2-7
CVSSPGWPGVAYELYF | TGTGTCAGCAGCCCCGGATGGCCAGGGGTCGCCTACGAGCTGTACTTC | NA | TRBV27 | NA | 16 | TRBJ2-7
CASTGYGLNEQFF | TGTGCCAGCACGGGTTATGGGCTCAATGAGCAGTTCTTC | NA | TRBV6-6 | NA | 13 | TRBJ2-1
CASSQVQGNSGNTIYF | TGTGCCAGCAGCCAAGTCCAGGGAAACTCTGGAAACACCATATATTTT | few | TRBV4-2 | NA | 16 | TRBJ1-3
CASLYPTYSGGGNEQFF | TGTGCCAGCCTATATCCTACTTATAGCGGGGGAGGCAATGAGCAGTTCTTC | many | TRBV6-4 | TRBD2 | 17 | TRBJ2-1
CSAQTSGYTQYF | TGCAGTGCTCAGACCTCGGGATATACGCAGTATTTT | few | TRBV20-1 | NA | 12 | TRBJ2-3
CANSLGDRGSNEKLFF | TGTGCCAACAGCTTAGGGGACAGGGGCTCTAATGAAAAACTGTTTTTT | NA | TRBV7-9 | TRBD1 | 16 | TRBJ1-4
CATSDLPQAGRTDTQYF | TGTGCCACCAGTGATTTGCCCCAGGCAGGGCGCACAGATACGCAGTATTTT | few | TRBV24-1 | NA | 17 | TRBJ2-3
CASRQPPYEQYF | TGTGCCAGCAGACAGCCCCCATACGAGCAGTACTTC | NA | TRBV6-6 | NA | 12 | TRBJ2-7
CASSRPGPAGHEQYF | TGTGCCAGCAGTCGCCCGGGACCAGCAGGCCACGAGCAGTACTTC | NA | TRBV28 | NA | 15 | TRBJ2-7
CASSLARVTSGGHQETQYF | TGTGCCAGCAGCTTGGCTCGCGTAACTAGCGGGGGCCACCAAGAGACCCAGTACTTC | few | TRBV5-6 | TRBD2 | 19 | TRBJ2-5
CASSRPTLAQETQYF | TGTGCCAGCAGCCGTCCCACGCTAGCCCAAGAGACCCAGTACTTC | few | TRBV7-2 | NA | 15 | TRBJ2-5
CASSPSGGWPREQYF | TGTGCCAGCAGTCCCTCCGGGGGGTGGCCTCGCGAGCAGTACTTC | few | TRBV7-8 | TRBD2 | 15 | TRBJ2-7
CASSRDSRIYTF | TGTGCCAGCAGTCGGGACAGCCGGATCTACACCTTC | NA | TRBV6-2/TRBV6-3 | TRBD1 | 12 | TRBJ1-2
CASSLAPLDGKNEKLFF | TGTGCCAGCAGCTTAGCCCCTTTGGACGGGAAAAATGAAAAACTGTTTTTT | few | TRBV7-2 | NA | 17 | TRBJ1-4
CATSREHGGAVPEQYF | TGTGCCACCAGCAGAGAGCATGGGGGGGCCGTTCCCGAGCAGTACTTC | NA | TRBV15 | NA | 16 | TRBJ2-7
CATSRQGFGQPQHF | TGTGCCACCAGCAGACAGGGTTTCGGTCAGCCCCAGCATTTT | NA | TRBV15 | NA | 14 | TRBJ1-5
CASSFIQGDSYEQYF | TGTGCCAGCAGCTTCATACAGGGGGACTCCTACGAGCAGTACTTC | NA | TRBV7-9 | TRBD1 | 15 | TRBJ2-7
CSVGRTYRIDPSEQFF | TGCAGCGTTGGGAGGACTTACCGCATAGATCCGAGTGAGCAGTTCTTC | NA | TRBV29-1 | NA | 16 | TRBJ2-1
CASSPGRLREQFF | TGTGCCAGCAGCCCCGGACGTCTTCGTGAGCAGTTCTTC | few | TRBV7-2 | NA | 13 | TRBJ2-1
CASRADKTNEKLFF | TGTGCCAGCAGGGCAGACAAGACTAATGAAAAACTGTTTTTT | few | TRBV25-1 | NA | 14 | TRBJ1-4